Included here is one T cell receptor (beta chain) sequence, with context. What it binds is not known. The data were obtained in a study of PD-1 blockade in classical Hodgkin lymphoma. Overall study findings and caveats: At baseline, newly diagnosed patients reportedly showed less TCR diversity than healthy donors. Patients starting nivolumab under 1 year after ASCT were excluded. Repertoires differed for reasons still undefined, possibly disease activity or prior therapy. TCR diversity rose significantly by C4D1 in CD4+ but not CD8+ cells.

Data came from immunoSEQ multiplex PCR; TCRdb stores just in-frame clones and leaves some out. The top ten clones hold over 2.5% of a sample with about 30,000 clones, around 71% of them seen once. In germline, CDR1 is MNHEY, CDR2 SVGAGI. Trimming cost V 6 bases and J 7 bases, with 16 bases left between them. There are 14 residues in the CDR3. All patients relapsed after autologous stem cell transplantation, and brentuximab vedotin exposure varied. This clonotype was sampled from a human donor with classical Hodgkin lymphoma. Sequenced material: peripheral blood mononuclear cells (PBMCs), taken before the second cycle of nivolumab. The chain uses TRBV6-5 and TRBJ1-5; possibly TRBD1 for D (5 bases). The CDR3 loop reads CASRRLSGGQPQHF. The CDR3 DNA sequence: TGTGCCAGCAGGCGCCTCTCGGGGGGGCAGCCCCAGCATTTT.